The present T cell receptor beta chain was sequenced within a study of human T cells and chemical hapten exposure. Study at large: From small differences in pooled library volume came most of the variation in per-sample TCR yields. Broader study findings: DPC sensitization produced no change in TCRs with frequency above 1 in 1000.

Separate cDNA molecules received unique molecular identifiers, which the library attached to them. TCRdb re-analysed the reads in MiXCR, keeping a single row per CDR3 protein. The sample has more than 100,000 distinct CDR3 sequences, 6.5% to 10% seen once. CDR3 length equals 14 residues. Germline values: CDR1 LGHNA, CDR2 YSLEER. Trimming stripped 0 bases from V and 6 bases from J, with 9 bases between. Unfractionated whole blood yielded total RNA. This clonotype was seen at least ten times. Antigen: not known. Sequencing input: whole blood. This chain joins TRBV4-3 and TRBJ1-5; D is perhaps TRBD1 (6 bases). The source is a human donor in good health. Some clones in this sample may be carry-over from other donors' samples. CDR3 region: CASSQDPGAQPQHF. CDR3 in DNA: TGCGCCAGCAGCCAAGATCCAGGGGCTCAGCCCCAGCATTTT.